The sequence of this T cell receptor beta chain was determined in a study of T cell responses to AZD1222 COVID-19 vaccine (dated by TCRdb to the early 2020s). Looking at the study overall: AZD1222 recipients whose second dose came at about 4 weeks and those whose second dose came at about 12 weeks were combined into one group, since spike-specific TCR depth and breadth did not differ between the two schedules. TCR sequencing was performed for roughly 240 trial participants, of whom 200 to 220 were given two doses of AZD1222 and approximately 25 were given two doses of MenACWY control vaccine. Trial participants were enrolled by age into 18-55, 56-69 and 70-plus year subgroups, with around 150, 28 and 57 TCR-sequenced participants respectively.

From cysteine to phenylalanine, the CDR3 is 14 amino acids long. Only the CDR3 part of the read is kept: 42 bases, read in frame from the first base. V loses 4 bases of germline sequence and J loses 6 bases, and the interval between the two ends is 16 bases. The germline V gene encodes CDR1 SGHTA and CDR2 FQGNSA. The CDR3 regions of human TCRbeta chains were analyzed by immunosequencing. The authors' analysis ran thus. Repertoire TCRs were checked for matches against a reference library of SARS-CoV-2-specific TCRs that had been generated using the MIRA antigen-specificity platform. Breadth was defined as the fraction of unique TCRs that were SARS-CoV-2-associated. Depth was defined as the fraction of total T cells that were SARS-CoV-2-associated. Using the MIRA data, each spike-specific TCR was mapped to the spike region that the TCR reacts to and placed in a CD4 or CD8 class. Log10-transformed breadth and depth values were compared by one-way ANOVA with Sidak's multiple comparisons tests. Here the immuneACCESS table is served through TCRdb, limited to in-frame sequences with V and J called. Missing clones are a known gap in these copies; in checked studies unresolved V genes cover under half, and the rest lacks a known reason. V, J and clone size reflect that table, while D and trimming were determined from the DNA. For this sample the table gives tens of thousands of clones, of which almost 80% were detected only once. Roughly 20% of the sample lies in the top ten.

On the study overall, not on this receptor specifically: The vaccine-associated CD4 TCRs covered the entire spike protein, and the dominant responses fell in regions 160-218 and 743-854. Conclusions about previously exposed vaccinees are limited because only six or seven AZD1222 recipients were SARS-CoV-2 seropositive at baseline. In the small 56-69-year group, the increase in depth fell short of significance, most likely because of low power. Participants were mostly white British, with more females than males. The authors suggested clonal diversity may have been underestimated. After two AZD1222 doses, both the breadth and the depth of spike-specific TCRs were significantly higher than at day 0 and than in MenACWY recipients. Because no day 14 peak-response samples were available, the repertoires could be characterized only after the peak T cell response. Reportedly, close to half of the unique spike-specific TCRs recognized epitopes lying outside the regions that are mutated in the B.1.351 and B.1.1.7 variants.

Worth noting for this clone: What this receptor recognizes is not known. Base-call qualities are not available, and no considerably larger clone is one nucleotide away.

The sample's time point label, in plain terms: baseline before first vaccination. The vaccinee samples were drawn from two UK trials, COV001 and COV002, one of which was a single-blind randomized controlled phase 2/3 trial testing AZD1222 (ChAdOx1 nCoV-19) in healthy adults. For TCRbeta chain sequencing, PBMC samples were collected from trial participants at day 0 and at day 28 after the second dose. The TCR sequence derives from an adult in good health. The sequencing used peripheral blood, collected on day 0 of AZD1222 vaccination. The chain is assembled from TRBV7-2 and TRBJ2-7; a weak D assignment points to TRBD1 (6 bases agree). The DNA sequence is given as TGTGCCAGCAGCTGGACAGAAAGGAGGCGCGAGCAGTACTTC. Its protein is CASSWTERRREQYF.